This is a list of T cell receptor beta chains from one sample in a study of glioma-infiltrating T cells after dendritic cell vaccination. Some clones are missing from TCRdb's copy, which holds only in-frame ones; the method was immunoSEQ multiplex PCR. The sample shows about 82,000 clones, 80% to 90% of them seen only once. The source material was blood, sampled before dendritic cell vaccination. These receptors all stem from a human donor with glioblastoma. The CDR3 runs from the conserved cysteine through the conserved F or W. The D gene is left open where the match is weak. Part of the rows lack a size; the others show once, few, many or a class for expanded clones.

D gene	J gene	V gene	clone size	CDR3 DNA	CDR3 protein
TRBD1	TRBJ1-5	TRBV7-2	-	TGTGCCAGCAGCTTAGACGACAGGGGTCGTAAGCCCCAGCATTTT	CASSLDDRGRKPQHF
TRBD1	TRBJ1-2	TRBV6-1	-	TGTGCCAGCAGTGAAACAGGGGTCTATGGCTACACCTTC	CASSETGVYGYTF
-	TRBJ2-7	TRBV9	-	TGTGCCAGCAGCGTAAGCACAGCAACCTACGAGCAGTACTTC	CASSVSTATYEQYF
-	TRBJ2-7	TRBV6-1	-	TGTGCCAGCAGTGATGGGGGGGCGCATCTCTACGAGCAGTACTTC	CASSDGGAHLYEQYF
-	TRBJ1-2	TRBV6-5	-	TGTGCCAGCAGTTACTCCCACAGGGTTGCGAATGGCTACACCTTC	CASSYSHRVANGYTF
-	TRBJ2-2	TRBV27	-	TGTGCCAGCAGTTCCACTCCGAACACCGGGGAGCTGTTTTTT	CASSSTPNTGELFF
-	TRBJ1-1	TRBV19	-	TGTGCCAGTAGCCCCCTCCGGAGTGGTGGTAACACTGAAGCTTTCTTT	CASSPLRSGGNTEAFF
-	TRBJ1-1	TRBV18	-	TGTGGAGGAAGGGGTGAGAACACTGAAGCTTTCTTT	CGGRGENTEAFF
TRBD1	TRBJ1-3	TRBV10-3	few	TGTGCCATCAGTGAGCCGGACAGGGACTCTGGAAACACCATATATTTT	CAISEPDRDSGNTIYF
TRBD1	TRBJ2-5	TRBV28	-	TGTGCCAGCAGTGATACAGGGGGGCAAGAGACCCAGTACTTC	CASSDTGGQETQYF
-	TRBJ2-1	TRBV4-1	-	TGCGCCAGCAGCCAACTACCGGGCAATGAGCAGTTCTTC	CASSQLPGNEQFF
-	TRBJ1-1	TRBV19	-	TGTGCCAGTAGCACCACATGGGCCACTGAAGCTTTCTTT	CASSTTWATEAFF
-	TRBJ2-7	TRBV2	-	TGTGCCAGCAGTGAGGTTGGCGGGCAGTACGAGCAGTACTTC	CASSEVGGQYEQYF
-	TRBJ2-3	TRBV5-1	once	TGCGCCAGCAGCTCGCCGGGAGATACGCAGTATTTT	CASSSPGDTQYF
-	TRBJ1-1	TRBV20-1	-	TGCAGTGCTAATACAGGCACTGAAGCTTTCTTT	CSANTGTEAFF
TRBD1	TRBJ1-1	TRBV7-9	-	TGTGCCAGCAGCCCAGGACAGGGGGGAGTTGACACTGAAGCTTTCTTT	CASSPGQGGVDTEAFF
-	TRBJ2-1	TRBV2	-	TGTGCCAGCAGTTACCGACAGATGACCTCCTACAATGAGCAGTTCTTC	CASSYRQMTSYNEQFF
-	TRBJ2-1	TRBV30	-	TGTGCCTGGAGTGTAACAGGGAATGGGAATGAGCAGTTCTTC	CAWSVTGNGNEQFF